Following are 14 T cell receptor beta chains from one sample sequenced in a study of cytomegalovirus exposure and HLA in healthy donors. With 60 Vbeta and 13 Jbeta primers, the PCR was carried out. Measured with immunoSEQ multiplex PCR; TCRdb has only the in-frame clones, and not every one. The top ten hold around 1.7% of the sample, which has 250,000 to 300,000 clones, around nine tenths seen once. The specimen sequenced was PBMCs. The receptors here all came from a girl aged 2-10 years in good health and CMV-seronegative.

This clone was seen only once. The chain is built from TRBV7-9 and TRBJ2-1; 10 nucleotides agree with TRBD1. CDR1 is SEHNR, CDR2 FQNEAQ, per germline (reference sequence). The CDR3 is made up of 15 amino acids. V lost 1 base to trimming and J lost 6 bases; unmatched junction nucleotides: 3. In DNA, the CDR3 is TGTGCCAGCAGCTTAGAGCGGACAGGGGGCAATGAGCAGTTCTTC. As protein: CASSLERTGGNEQFF.

As to this clone: An end of the junction differs from the germline gene, which may be a read error. Other nucleotide sequences in the sample specify the same CDR3. This chain links TRBV27 with TRBJ2-2; D not certain. CDR1 is MNHEY, CDR2 SMNVEV, per germline (reference sequence). The CDR3 totals 11 residues. CDR3 residues: CASSRAGELFF. DNA of the CDR3: TGCGCCAGCAGTCGCGCCGGGGAGCTGTTTTTT.

Written as DNA, the CDR3 is TGCGCCAGCAGTGAGTCTGGACGGGGGGAAGCTTTCTTT. Protein product: CASSESGRGEAFF. The chain links TRBV10-1 to TRBJ1-1; possible D gene TRBD1, 5 bases. The CDR3 runs 13 residues. The germline gives CDR1 WNHNN, CDR2 SYGVQD (reference sequence). V lost 0 bases and J 8 bases, leaving 10 bases between the germline ends.

This clone was detected only once. This chain links TRBV6-4 with TRBJ2-7, with TRBD2 matching 7 bases. The V gene end was trimmed by 10 bases and the J gene end by 1 base; junction bases not matched to a gene: 19. This CDR3 has 17 residues. The V gene's germline CDR1 is MRHNA and CDR2 SNTAGT. The CDR3 is CAIPPRSASGNSYEQYF. The CDR3 DNA sequence: TGTGCCATCCCCCCGCGTTCCGCTAGCGGTAATTCCTACGAGCAGTACTTC.

The chain uses TRBV4-2 and TRBJ2-5; tentative D call: TRBD2 (5 bases). V was trimmed by 1 base and J by 5 bases, leaving 8 bases between them. Germline values: CDR1 LGHNA, CDR2 YNFKEQ. There are 13 residues in the CDR3. The CDR3 nucleotides read TGTGCCAGCAGCCAAGGGACTGGGGAGACCCAGTACTTC. Translating gives CASSQGTGETQYF.

V gene TRBV5-4 combines with J gene TRBJ1-1; 7 bases map to TRBD1. The germline V gene encodes CDR1 SGHNT and CDR2 YYREEE (reference sequence). Trimming cost V 3 bases and J 6 bases; bases outside gene matches: 11. The CDR3 has 15 amino acids. As DNA, the CDR3 is TGTGCCAGCAGCTACCTAGAGACAGGGATCGCTGAAGCTTTCTTT. Encoded protein: CASSYLETGIAEAFF.

The chain carries TRBV27 and TRBJ1-5; D remains ambiguous. This CDR3 has 15 residues. With 5 bases removed from V and 5 bases from J, the gap between germline ends came to 16 bases. Germline CDR1 is MNHEY and CDR2 is SMNVEV (reference sequence). This CDR3 reads CASSPPSSADQPQHF. The CDR3 DNA reads as TGTGCCAGCAGTCCACCTTCCAGCGCCGATCAGCCCCAGCATTTT.

The rearrangement joins TRBV30 to TRBJ1-5; D unresolved. The CDR3 contains 13 residues. Trimming removed 3 bases from V and 2 bases from J, with 8 bases in between. Germline values: CDR1 GTSNPN, CDR2 SVGIG (reference sequence). CDR3 sequence: CAWRELGNQPQHF. The CDR3 bases are TGTGCCTGGAGGGAGCTGGGCAATCAGCCCCAGCATTTT.

This clone was recorded once. V gene TRBV19 combines with J gene TRBJ2-3, with D perhaps TRBD2 (6 bases). The CDR3 consists of 15 residues. Trimming left V 3 bases short and J 1 base short, with 11 bases between. In germline, CDR1 is LNHDA, CDR2 SQIVND (reference sequence). The CDR3, as DNA: TGTGCCAGTAGTATTTGGGCTAGCGGCACAGATACGCAGTATTTT. This sequence encodes CASSIWASGTDTQYF. The whole variable domain, filled in from reference TRBV19 and TRBJ2-3, reads DGGITQSPKYLFRKEGQNVTLSCEQNLNHDAMYWYRQDPGQGLRLIYYSQIVNDFQKGDIAEGYSVSREKKESFPLTVTSAQKNPTAFYLCASSIWASGTDTQYFGPGTRLTVL.

This clone has just one count. The J gene is TRBJ1-6, the V gene TRBV2; no clear D gene. CDR3 length: 16 residues. The germline gives CDR1 SNHLY, CDR2 FYNNEI. With 3 bases removed from V and 4 bases from J, the gap between germline ends came to 13 bases. As DNA, the CDR3 is TGTGCCAGCAGTGATGGGCAGAATTCTTATAATTCACCCCTCCACTTT. As protein: CASSDGQNSYNSPLHF.

The CDR3 here is CATSGSGLQETQYF. CDR3 in DNA: TGTGCCACCAGCGGAAGCGGTCTCCAAGAGACCCAGTACTTC. The V call is TRBV15, the J call TRBJ2-5, with TRBD2 as a possible D gene (5 bases). This CDR3 contains 14 residues. The germline CDR1 and CDR2 sequences are LNHNV and YYDKDF (reference sequence). The V and J ends lost 5 bases and 1 base respectively, with 11 bases between them.

The sample holds one count of this clone. The chain has TRBV6-5 and TRBJ1-3; TRBD1 aligns across 7 bases. The CDR3 sequence is 15 residues long. Germline values: CDR1 MNHEY, CDR2 SVGAGI. J gave up 3 bases and V 6 bases, and 8 bases lay outside the gene matches. Here the CDR3 reads CASRQTGTGGNTIYF. As DNA, the CDR3 is TGTGCCAGCAGACAGACAGGGACCGGTGGAAACACCATATATTTT.

The V and J genes are TRBV6-1 and TRBJ1-2; D is ambiguous. This CDR3 contains 13 residues. Germline values: CDR1 MNHNS, CDR2 SASEGT. The V end was cut by 5 bases, the J end by 1 base, with 8 bases between. Written as DNA, the CDR3 is TGTGCCAGCAGTTTCCAGGATAACTATGGCTACACCTTC. Protein product: CASSFQDNYGYTF.

V gene TRBV2 combines with J gene TRBJ2-1; 11 nucleotides align to TRBD2. Unmatched junction bases numbered 4, after V lost 2 bases and J lost 7 bases. Germline V gene sequence: CDR1 SNHLY, CDR2 FYNNEI. The CDR3 extends over 15 amino acids. As DNA, the CDR3 is TGTGCCAGCAGTGAATTCCTAGCGGGGGGAAATGAGCAGTTCTTC. This translates into CASSEFLAGGNEQFF.